The entry below gives a single T cell receptor beta chain sequence along with its context. CDR3 size: 15 residues. Germline CDR1 MNHEY, CDR2 SVGAGI. The ends lost 6 bases at V and 0 bases at J; junction bases unmatched: 5. The time point: peripheral blood 6 weeks after treatment start. Patients each gave 1 to 8 samples, pretreatment and on-treatment. The sample is drawn from a study of PD-L1 blockade in urothelial cancer. Overall study context: Chemotherapy regimens numbering 0 to 3 had been given to patients. At 3 weeks after treatment start (second dose) and again at 6 weeks, blood was analyzed. Researchers found blood samples held a median of roughly 140,000 T cells.

The repertoire was sequenced with immunoSEQ multiplex PCR; TCRdb's copy has only in-frame clones and lacks some. The table shows around 87,000 clones, with 75% to 90% occurring only once. This material consisted of PBMCs, taken around atezolizumab (anti-PD-L1) treatment. The chain employs TRBV6-5 and TRBJ1-3, with TRBD1 matching over 7 bases. The TCR sequence derives from a man between 70 and 80 years old with urothelial cancer. This chain's CDR3 is CASRDRPLSGNTIYF. DNA for the CDR3: TGTGCCAGCAGGGACAGGCCTCTCTCTGGAAACACCATATATTTT.